Listed here are 2 T cell receptor beta chains from one sample, sequenced in a study of cytomegalovirus exposure and HLA in healthy donors. The PCR contained 60 Vbeta and 13 Jbeta primers. Clones were sequenced by immunoSEQ multiplex PCR, and TCRdb holds only the in-frame ones, with some missing. Its table lists about 160,000 clones. Sequenced material: PBMCs. The source is a woman aged 55-70 years in good health and CMV-seronegative.

J is TRBJ1-3 and V is TRBV5-1; 9 nucleotides agree with TRBD1. This CDR3 is built from 14 residues. The V gene end was trimmed by 4 bases and the J gene end by 3 bases; junction bases not matched to a gene: 2. The germline V gene has CDR1 SGHRS and CDR2 YFSETQ. The CDR3 DNA sequence: TGCGCCAGCAGCCGGACAGGGGTTGGAAACACCATATATTTT. Its protein is CASSRTGVGNTIYF. The full variable domain, completed using reference TRBV5-1 and TRBJ1-3, is KAGVTQTPRYLIKTRGQQVTLSCSPISGHRSVSWYQQTPGQGLQFLFEYFSETQRNKGNFPGRFSGRQFSNSRSEMNVSTLELGDSALYLCASSRTGVGNTIYFGEGSWLTVV.

V usage is TRBV7-9 and J usage is TRBJ1-1; D uncertain. The CDR3 has 11 amino acids. Looked up from germline, CDR1 is SEHNR and CDR2 is FQNEAQ (reference sequence). V lost 4 bases, J lost 4 bases, and 4 bases lay in between. CDR3 bases: TGTGCCAGCAGCTCCTTCACTGAAGCTTTCTTT. Amino acids: CASSSFTEAFF.